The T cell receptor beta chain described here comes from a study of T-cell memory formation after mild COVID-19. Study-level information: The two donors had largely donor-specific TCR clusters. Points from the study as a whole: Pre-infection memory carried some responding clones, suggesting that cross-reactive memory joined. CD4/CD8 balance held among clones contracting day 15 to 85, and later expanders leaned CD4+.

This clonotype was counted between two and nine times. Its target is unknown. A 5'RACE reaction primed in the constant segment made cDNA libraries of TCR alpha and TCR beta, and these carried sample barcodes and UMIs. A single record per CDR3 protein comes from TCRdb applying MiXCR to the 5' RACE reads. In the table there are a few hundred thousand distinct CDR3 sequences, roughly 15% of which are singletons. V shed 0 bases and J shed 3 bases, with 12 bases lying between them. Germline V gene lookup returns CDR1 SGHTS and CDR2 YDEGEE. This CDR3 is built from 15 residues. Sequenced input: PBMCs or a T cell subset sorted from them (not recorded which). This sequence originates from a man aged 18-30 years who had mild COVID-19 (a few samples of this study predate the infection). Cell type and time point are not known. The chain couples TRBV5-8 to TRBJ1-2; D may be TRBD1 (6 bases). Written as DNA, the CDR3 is TGTGCCAGCAGCTTGGGGGCAGGGGATTACTATGGCTACACCTTC. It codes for CASSLGAGDYYGYTF.